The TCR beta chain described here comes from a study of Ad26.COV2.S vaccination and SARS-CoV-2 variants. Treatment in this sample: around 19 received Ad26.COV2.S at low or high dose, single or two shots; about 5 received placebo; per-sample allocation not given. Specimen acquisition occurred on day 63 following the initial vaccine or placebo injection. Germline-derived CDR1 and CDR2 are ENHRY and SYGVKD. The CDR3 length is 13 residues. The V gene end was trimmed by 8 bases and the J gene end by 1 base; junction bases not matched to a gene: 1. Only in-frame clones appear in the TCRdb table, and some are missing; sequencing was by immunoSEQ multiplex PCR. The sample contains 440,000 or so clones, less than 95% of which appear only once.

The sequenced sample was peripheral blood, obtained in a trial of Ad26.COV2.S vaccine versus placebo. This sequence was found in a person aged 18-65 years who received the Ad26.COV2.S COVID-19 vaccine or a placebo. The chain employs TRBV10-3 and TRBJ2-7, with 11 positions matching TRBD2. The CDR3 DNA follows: TGTGCCATCGGGACTAGCGGATCCTACGAGCAGTACTTC. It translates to CAIGTSGSYEQYF.